Below are 10 T cell receptor beta chains sequenced from a single sample in a study of shared clonotypes between healthy human individuals. The table came from immunoSEQ multiplex PCR; TCRdb's copy has only in-frame clones and leaves some out. This table has approximately 2,300,000 clones, approximately 90% appearing once. Input material: naive CD4+ T cells from PBMCs. Subset reported: CD45RA+ positively selected. These receptors came from a man between 18 and 29 years old in good health. Some clones in this sample may be carry-over from other donors' samples.

In nucleotides, the CDR3 is TGTGCCAGCAGTTTTAGGGACTACAATGAGCAGTTCTTC. Translation gives CASSFRDYNEQFF. The genes are TRBV28 and TRBJ2-1; no clear D. CDR1 is MDHEN and CDR2 is SYDVKM in the germline V gene. This CDR3 is 13 amino acids long. The V end was cut by 3 bases, the J end by 3 bases, with 6 bases between.

A single count supports this clone. The chain links TRBV19 to TRBJ1-5; no firm D call. CDR3 size: 14 residues. V lost 4 bases and J lost 7, with 14 bases in between. Germline loops: CDR1 LNHDA, CDR2 SQIVND (reference sequence). The CDR3 coding sequence is TGTGCCAGTAGTAAGAGGGCACGAGACCAGCCCCAGCATTTT. Encoded protein: CASSKRARDQPQHF. Using reference TRBV19 and TRBJ1-5 for the parts outside the CDR3, the full variable domain is DGGITQSPKYLFRKEGQNVTLSCEQNLNHDAMYWYRQDPGQGLRLIYYSQIVNDFQKGDIAEGYSVSREKKESFPLTVTSAQKNPTAFYLCASSKRARDQPQHFGDGTRLSIL.

About this clone itself: Distinct nucleotide sequences in the sample also encode this CDR3. This chain connects TRBV29-1 to TRBJ2-2; TRBD1 aligns across 11 bases. The ends lost 4 bases at V and 5 bases at J; junction bases unmatched: 3. The CDR3 contains 14 residues. CDR1 is SQVTM and CDR2 is ANQGSEA in the germline V gene. The CDR3 coding sequence is TGCAGCGTTGGCGGGACAGGGGGAACCGGGGAGCTGTTTTTT. This translates into CSVGGTGGTGELFF.

This chain links TRBV10-2 with TRBJ1-2, with no clear D. The V end was cut by 1 base, the J end by 4 bases, with 10 bases between. Per germline, CDR1 WSHSY and CDR2 SAAADI. The CDR3 consists of 14 residues. The CDR3 here is CASSEWRESYGYTF. The CDR3, as DNA: TGCGCCAGCAGTGAGTGGCGGGAGAGCTATGGCTACACCTTC.

The chain links TRBV7-9 to TRBJ1-2; D is unclear. This CDR3 region has 15 residues. In germline, CDR1 is SEHNR, CDR2 FQNEAQ (reference sequence). Trimming removed 1 base from V and 0 bases from J, with 9 bases in between. The CDR3 sequence: CASSLGEGANYGYTF. The CDR3 DNA reads as TGTGCCAGCAGCTTAGGGGAGGGAGCTAACTATGGCTACACCTTC.

Note on this clone: This specimen includes other DNA sequences encoding the same CDR3. The genes are TRBV5-1 and TRBJ2-7; 9 nucleotides align to TRBD2. This CDR3 region has 14 residues. The trim removed 0 bases at V and 5 bases at J, leaving 3 bases unmatched. Per germline, CDR1 SGHRS and CDR2 YFSETQ. This CDR3 reads CASSLGAGGNEQYF. The DNA for the CDR3 is TGCGCCAGCAGCTTGGGGGCGGGAGGGAACGAGCAGTACTTC.

This clone has a single count. The CDR3 spells CASSLLRDRGNTEAFF. In DNA, the CDR3 is TGTGCCAGCAGCTTATTACGCGACAGGGGGAACACTGAAGCTTTCTTT. The V gene is TRBV7-9, the J gene TRBJ1-1; 8 bases line up with TRBD1. The germline V gene has CDR1 SEHNR and CDR2 FQNEAQ (reference sequence). The CDR3 has 16 residues. The ends lost 2 bases at V and 1 base at J; junction bases unmatched: 6. Full variable domain (outside the CDR3, taken from reference TRBV7-9 and TRBJ1-1): DTGVSQNPRHKITKRGQNVTFRCDPISEHNRLYWYRQTLGQGPEFLTYFQNEAQLEKSRLLSDRFSAERPKGSFSTLEIQRTEQGDSAMYLCASSLLRDRGNTEAFFGQGTRLTVV.

This chain links TRBV7-9 with TRBJ2-7; tentatively, D is TRBD1 or TRBD2 (6 bases each). V lost 2 bases and J lost 6, with 11 bases in between. The CDR3 is 13 amino acids. CDR1 and CDR2 (germline): SEHNR, FQNEAQ (reference sequence). For the CDR3, the DNA is TGTGCCAGCAGCTTATATTCGGGGGCCGAGCAGTACTTC. Its protein is CASSLYSGAEQYF.

V gene TRBV18 combines with J gene TRBJ2-1, with 8 bases fitting TRBD2. This CDR3 has 18 residues. V lost 3 bases to trimming and J lost 5 bases; unmatched junction nucleotides: 15. Germline V gene data show CDR1 as KGHSH and CDR2 as LQKENI. The CDR3, as DNA: TGTGCCAGCTCACCTTCAGAGCTAGGGACTAGTGTTAACAATGAGCAGTTCTTC. Amino acids: CASSPSELGTSVNNEQFF. Based on the CDR3 plus reference TRBV18 and TRBJ2-1, the full variable domain is NAGVMQNPRHLVRRRGQEARLRCSPMKGHSHVYWYRQLPEEGLKFMVYLQKENIIDESGMPKERFSAEFPKEGPSILRIQQVVRGDSAAYFCASSPSELGTSVNNEQFFGPGTRLTVL.

The V and J genes are TRBV6-5 and TRBJ2-7; no reliable D call. This CDR3 contains 13 residues. Germline CDR1 is MNHEY and CDR2 is SVGAGI. Trimming stripped 0 bases from V and 6 bases from J, with 9 bases between. CDR3 residues: CASSYSSWGEQYF. Here the CDR3 DNA reads TGTGCCAGCAGTTACTCGAGTTGGGGCGAGCAGTACTTC.